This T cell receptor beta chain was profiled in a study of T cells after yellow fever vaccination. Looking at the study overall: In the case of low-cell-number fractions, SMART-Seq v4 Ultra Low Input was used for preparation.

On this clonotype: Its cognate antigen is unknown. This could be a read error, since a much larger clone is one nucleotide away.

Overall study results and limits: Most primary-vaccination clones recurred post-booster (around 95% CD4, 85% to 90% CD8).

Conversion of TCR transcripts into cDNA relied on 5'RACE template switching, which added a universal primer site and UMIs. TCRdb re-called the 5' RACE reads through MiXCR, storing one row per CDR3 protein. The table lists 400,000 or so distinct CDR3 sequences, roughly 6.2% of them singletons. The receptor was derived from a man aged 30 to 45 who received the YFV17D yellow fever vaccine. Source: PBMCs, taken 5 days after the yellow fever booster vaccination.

CDR3 sequence (DNA): TGCGCCAGCATCTACGGGACAGAAAAAGAGACCCAGTACTTC. Protein product: CASIYGTEKETQYF. V gene TRBV5-1 combines with J gene TRBJ2-5; TRBD1 matches 7 bases. There are 14 residues in the CDR3. CDR1 is SGHRS, CDR2 YFSETQ, per germline. With 6 bases clipped from V and 3 bases from J, the junction kept 8 bases outside the gene matches.